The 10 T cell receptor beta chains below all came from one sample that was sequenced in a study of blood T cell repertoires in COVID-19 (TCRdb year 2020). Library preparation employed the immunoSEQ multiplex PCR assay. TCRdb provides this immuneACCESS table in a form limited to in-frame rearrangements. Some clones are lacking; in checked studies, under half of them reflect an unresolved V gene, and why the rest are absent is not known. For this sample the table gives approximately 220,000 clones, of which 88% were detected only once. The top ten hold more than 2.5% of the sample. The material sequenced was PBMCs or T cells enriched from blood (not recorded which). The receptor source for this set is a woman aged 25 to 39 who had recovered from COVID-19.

The CDR3 nucleotides read TGTGCCAGCAGCTTTAACAGGTTCTACGAGCAGTACTTC. Protein sequence: CASSFNRFYEQYF. V is TRBV7-6 and J is TRBJ2-7, with D perhaps matching TRBD1 (5 bases). CDR1 is SGHVS and CDR2 is FNYEAQ in the germline V gene. The CDR3 spans 13 residues. V was trimmed by 3 bases and J by 3 bases, leaving 9 bases between them.

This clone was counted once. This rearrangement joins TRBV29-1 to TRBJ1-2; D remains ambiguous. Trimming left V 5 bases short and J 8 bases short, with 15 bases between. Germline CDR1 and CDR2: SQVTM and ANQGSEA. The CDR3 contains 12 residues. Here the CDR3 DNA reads TGCAGCGTTAACGGGGAGCCCGGGGGCTACACCTTC. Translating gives CSVNGEPGGYTF.

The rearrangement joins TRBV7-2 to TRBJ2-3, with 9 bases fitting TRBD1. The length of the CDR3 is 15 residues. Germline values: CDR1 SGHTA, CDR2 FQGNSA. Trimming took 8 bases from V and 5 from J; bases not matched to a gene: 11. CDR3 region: CASGGTGTFGDTQYF. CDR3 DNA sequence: TGTGCCAGCGGAGGGACAGGGACGTTCGGAGATACGCAGTATTTT.

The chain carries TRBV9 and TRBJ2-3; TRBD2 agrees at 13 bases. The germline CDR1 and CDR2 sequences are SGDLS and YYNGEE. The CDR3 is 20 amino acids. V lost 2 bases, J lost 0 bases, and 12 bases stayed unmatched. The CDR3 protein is CASSVAPPGLAGPSTDTQYF. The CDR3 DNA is TGTGCCAGCAGCGTTGCGCCTCCGGGACTAGCGGGGCCTAGCACAGATACGCAGTATTTT.

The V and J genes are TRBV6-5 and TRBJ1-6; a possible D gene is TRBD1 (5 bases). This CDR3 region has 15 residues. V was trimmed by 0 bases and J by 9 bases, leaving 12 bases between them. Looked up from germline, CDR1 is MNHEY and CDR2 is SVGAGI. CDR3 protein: CASSYSIGVGSPLHF. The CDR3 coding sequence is TGTGCCAGCAGTTACTCGATAGGGGTGGGTTCACCCCTCCACTTT.

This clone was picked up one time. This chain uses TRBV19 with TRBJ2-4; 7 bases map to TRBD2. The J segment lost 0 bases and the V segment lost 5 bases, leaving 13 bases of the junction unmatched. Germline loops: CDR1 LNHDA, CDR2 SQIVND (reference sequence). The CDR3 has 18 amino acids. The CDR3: CASSADHRAGLAKNIQYF. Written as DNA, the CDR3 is TGTGCCAGTAGTGCGGACCACAGAGCGGGACTAGCCAAAAACATTCAGTACTTC.

CDR3 coding DNA: TGCGCCAGCAGCTTTCAAGGAGAGTCGGGCTACACCTTC. It translates to CASSFQGESGYTF. V gene TRBV5-1 combines with J gene TRBJ1-2; no firm D call. Trimming shortened V by 2 bases and J by 8 bases, and 13 bases separated the two germline ends. Germline V gene lookup returns CDR1 SGHRS and CDR2 YFSETQ. This CDR3 has 13 amino acids.

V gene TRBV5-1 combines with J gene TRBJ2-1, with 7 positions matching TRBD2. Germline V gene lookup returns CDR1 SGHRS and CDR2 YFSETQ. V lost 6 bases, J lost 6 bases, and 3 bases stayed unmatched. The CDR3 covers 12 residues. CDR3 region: CASTWGGNEQFF. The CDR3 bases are TGCGCCAGCACATGGGGGGGCAATGAGCAGTTCTTC.

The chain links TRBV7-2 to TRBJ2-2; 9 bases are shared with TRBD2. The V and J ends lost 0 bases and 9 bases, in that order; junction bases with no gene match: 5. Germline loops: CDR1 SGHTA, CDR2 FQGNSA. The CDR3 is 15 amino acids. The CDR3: CASSLALAGIRELFF. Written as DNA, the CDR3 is TGTGCCAGCAGCTTAGCACTAGCGGGCATAAGGGAGCTGTTTTTT.

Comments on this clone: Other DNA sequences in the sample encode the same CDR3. DNA for the CDR3: TGTGCCAGCAGCTTGGGGACAGCGCAAGAGACCCAGTACTTC. As protein: CASSLGTAQETQYF. This rearrangement joins TRBV5-4 to TRBJ2-5; possibly TRBD1 for D (6 bases). The CDR3 length is 14 residues. Germline V gives CDR1 SGHNT, CDR2 YYREEE (reference sequence). V lost 0 bases and J 2 bases, leaving 8 bases between the germline ends.